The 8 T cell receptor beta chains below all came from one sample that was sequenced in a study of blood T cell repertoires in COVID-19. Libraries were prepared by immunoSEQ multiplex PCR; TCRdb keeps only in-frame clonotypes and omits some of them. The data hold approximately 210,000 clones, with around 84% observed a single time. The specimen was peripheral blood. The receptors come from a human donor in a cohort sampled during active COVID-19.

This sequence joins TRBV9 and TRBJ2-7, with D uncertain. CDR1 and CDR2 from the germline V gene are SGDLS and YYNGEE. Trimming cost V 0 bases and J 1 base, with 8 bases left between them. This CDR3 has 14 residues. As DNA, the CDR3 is TGTGCCAGCAGCGTAGGTATCGGGTCCTACGAGCAGTACTTC. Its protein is CASSVGIGSYEQYF.

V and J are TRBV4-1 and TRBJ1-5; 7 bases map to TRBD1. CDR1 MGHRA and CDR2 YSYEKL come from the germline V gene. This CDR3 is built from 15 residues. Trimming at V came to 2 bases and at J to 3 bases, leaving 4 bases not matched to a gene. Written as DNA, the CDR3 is TGCGCCAGCAGCCAACGGGACAGTTTCAATCAGCCCCAGCATTTT. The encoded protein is CASSQRDSFNQPQHF.

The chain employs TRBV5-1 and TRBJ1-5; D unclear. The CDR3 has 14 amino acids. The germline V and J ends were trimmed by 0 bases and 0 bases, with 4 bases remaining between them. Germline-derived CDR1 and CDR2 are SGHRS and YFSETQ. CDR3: CASSLDSSNQPQHF. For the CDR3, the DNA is TGCGCCAGCAGCTTGGACAGTAGCAATCAGCCCCAGCATTTT.

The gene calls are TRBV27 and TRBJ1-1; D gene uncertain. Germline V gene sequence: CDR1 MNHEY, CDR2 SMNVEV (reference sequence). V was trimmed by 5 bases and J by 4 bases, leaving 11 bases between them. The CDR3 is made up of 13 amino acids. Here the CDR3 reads CASSPGTVTEAFF. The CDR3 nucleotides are TGTGCCAGCAGTCCAGGAACCGTCACTGAAGCTTTCTTT.

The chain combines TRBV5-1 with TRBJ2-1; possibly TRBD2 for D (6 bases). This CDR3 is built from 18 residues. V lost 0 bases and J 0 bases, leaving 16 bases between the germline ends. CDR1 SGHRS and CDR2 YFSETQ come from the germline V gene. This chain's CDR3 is CASSLERWRGHSYNEQFF. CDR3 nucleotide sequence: TGCGCCAGCAGCTTGGAGCGTTGGCGGGGTCACTCCTACAATGAGCAGTTCTTC.

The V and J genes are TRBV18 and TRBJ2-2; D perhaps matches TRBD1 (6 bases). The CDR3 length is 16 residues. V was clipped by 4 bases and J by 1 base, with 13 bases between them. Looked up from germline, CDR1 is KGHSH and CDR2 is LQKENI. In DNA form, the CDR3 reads TGTGCCAGCTCACGACAGGAGACAGGGAACACCGGGGAGCTGTTTTTT. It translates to CASSRQETGNTGELFF.

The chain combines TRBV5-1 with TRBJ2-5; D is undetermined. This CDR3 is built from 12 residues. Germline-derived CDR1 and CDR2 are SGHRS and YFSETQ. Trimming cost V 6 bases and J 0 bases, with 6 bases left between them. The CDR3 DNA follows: TGCGCCAGCATCTCAGACCAAGAGACCCAGTACTTC. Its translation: CASISDQETQYF.

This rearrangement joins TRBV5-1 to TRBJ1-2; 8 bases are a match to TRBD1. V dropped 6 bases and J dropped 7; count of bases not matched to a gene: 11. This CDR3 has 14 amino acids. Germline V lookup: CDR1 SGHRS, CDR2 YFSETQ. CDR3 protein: CASTRTGLDSGYTF. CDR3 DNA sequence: TGCGCCAGCACCCGGACAGGGTTGGATTCTGGCTACACCTTC.